This TCR beta chain was recovered during a study of T cell responses to AZD1222 COVID-19 vaccine. Study-level points and caveats: A rise in Spike-specific TCR breadth and depth followed two AZD1222 doses. In the spike-specific TCR repertoire, nearly half reportedly target unmutated variant regions.

Remarks on this clone: Antigen specificity is unknown.

This table comes from immunoSEQ multiplex PCR, and its TCRdb copy is limited to in-frame clones, with some not included. The sample contains approximately 130,000 clones, about 94% of which appear only once. Germline CDR1 reads MNHNS; CDR2 reads SASEGT. This CDR3 is 15 amino acids long. V lost 2 bases and J 4 bases, leaving 14 bases between the germline ends. The V and J genes are TRBV6-1 and TRBJ1-2; perhaps TRBD1 as D (5 bases). This receptor was obtained from an adult in good health. The specimen was peripheral blood, collected on day 0 of AZD1222 vaccination. The CDR3 reads CASSEQGIGSYGYTF. CDR3 nucleotides: TGTGCCAGCAGTGAACAGGGTATTGGCTCCTATGGCTACACCTTC.